The 12 T cell receptor beta chains presented below share a single source sample, sequenced in a study of shared clonotypes between healthy human individuals. Generated by immunoSEQ multiplex PCR, the TCRdb table keeps only in-frame clones and is missing some. The sample lists some 2.1 million clones; roughly 94% were seen once. It was CD45RO-negative cells, positively selected for CCR7, that made up naive CD8 cells, with terminally differentiated effector memory CD45RA+ cells excluded. Sequenced: naive CD8+ T cells sorted from blood. All receptors come from a man younger than 30 in good health.

This rearrangement joins TRBV11-2 to TRBJ2-7; maybe TRBD2 (5 bases). CDR3 length: 15 residues. Germline V gene data show CDR1 as SGHAT and CDR2 as FQNNGV. The V and J ends lost 2 bases and 1 base respectively, with 12 bases between them. The CDR3 coding sequence is TGTGCCAGCAGCTTATACGGGATGCGATCCTACGAGCAGTACTTC. The encoded protein is CASSLYGMRSYEQYF. Full variable domain (remainder filled in from reference TRBV11-2 and TRBJ2-7): EAGVAQSPRYKIIEKRQSVAFWCNPISGHATLYWYQQILGQGPKLLIQFQNNGVVDDSQLPKDRFSAERLKGVDSTLKIQPAKLEDSAVYLCASSLYGMRSYEQYFGPGTRLTVT.

This sequence joins TRBV5-1 and TRBJ1-6; TRBD1 aligns across 7 bases. Germline V CDR1 and CDR2: SGHRS, YFSETQ. V was clipped by 4 bases and J by 4 bases; unmatched bases: 5. There are 15 residues in the CDR3. The CDR3 DNA reads as TGCGCCAGCAGCGAGGGGGCGGTGTATAATTCACCCCTCCACTTT. It specifies CASSEGAVYNSPLHF.

The chain couples TRBV27 to TRBJ2-1; TRBD2 is a possible D gene (5 bases). The CDR3 covers 13 residues. Germline CDR1 reads MNHEY; CDR2 reads SMNVEV (reference sequence). V was trimmed by 6 bases and J by 5 bases, leaving 11 bases between them. This CDR3 reads CASSWTPHNEQFF. In nucleotides, the CDR3 is TGTGCCAGCAGCTGGACTCCCCACAATGAGCAGTTCTTC.

In its sample, this clone was seen once. The V call is TRBV7-2, the J call TRBJ2-7, with 16 bases identical to TRBD2. Per germline, CDR1 SGHTA and CDR2 FQGNSA. The CDR3 extends over 18 amino acids. After removal of 5 bases from V and 3 bases from J, the junction contained 10 bases not matched to a gene. The CDR3 sequence: CASSLITGLAGGGYEQYF. DNA for the CDR3: TGTGCCAGCAGCCTAATAACGGGACTAGCGGGAGGGGGCTACGAGCAGTACTTC.

The chain couples TRBV19 to TRBJ1-2, with D possibly matching TRBD1 (6 bases). CDR1 is LNHDA, CDR2 SQIVND, per germline (reference sequence). CDR3 length equals 13 residues. Trimming cost V 10 bases and J 7 bases, with 19 bases left between them. The CDR3 region is CATWTAGWGGYTF. The CDR3 DNA sequence: TGTGCCACCTGGACAGCCGGCTGGGGTGGCTACACCTTC.

This chain links TRBV2 with TRBJ1-2; weak D call: TRBD1 (6 bases). Germline lookup yields CDR1 SNHLY and CDR2 FYNNEI. The V and J ends lost 5 bases and 4 bases respectively, with 17 bases between them. The CDR3 loop spans 15 amino acids. Here the CDR3 reads CASSFPGQVGYGYTF. The CDR3, as DNA: TGTGCCAGCAGTTTCCCGGGACAAGTAGGCTATGGCTACACCTTC.

The chain uses TRBV5-5 and TRBJ2-3, with D perhaps matching TRBD2 (5 bases). V was pared by 0 bases and J by 0 bases, with 8 bases between. CDR3 length equals 15 residues. Germline CDR1 and CDR2: SGHKS and YYEKEE (reference sequence). The CDR3 nucleotides read TGTGCCAGCAGCTTGGTAGCGCCCAGCACAGATACGCAGTATTTT. Translated: CASSLVAPSTDTQYF.

The gene calls are TRBV7-9 and TRBJ2-3, with 7 bases aligning to TRBD1. J gave up 0 bases and V 6 bases, and 12 bases lay outside the gene matches. From germline, CDR1 is SEHNR and CDR2 FQNEAQ (reference sequence). The CDR3 runs 17 residues. The CDR3 loop is CASSEGTAATSTDTQYF. In DNA, the CDR3 is TGTGCCAGCAGTGAAGGGACAGCGGCGACTAGCACAGATACGCAGTATTTT.

V gene TRBV27 combines with J gene TRBJ2-3; 9 bases map to TRBD2. The germline gives CDR1 MNHEY, CDR2 SMNVEV (reference sequence). This CDR3 is 14 amino acids long. The ends lost 11 bases at V and 6 bases at J; junction bases unmatched: 12. The CDR3 DNA follows: TGTGCCGTAGGGGGCGGGGGGGCCAGGGATACGCAGTATTTT. Translation gives CAVGGGGARDTQYF.

The chain joins TRBV30 to TRBJ1-2; D is undetermined. V was pared by 6 bases and J by 1 base, with 15 bases between. The CDR3 has 14 amino acids. Germline-derived CDR1 and CDR2 are GTSNPN and SVGIG (reference sequence). CDR3 DNA sequence: TGTGCCTGCCTCCTCGGACCTAATAACTATGGCTACACCTTC. This encodes CACLLGPNNYGYTF.

This rearrangement joins TRBV5-6 to TRBJ1-1, with D unclear. CDR3 length: 12 amino acids. Germline V gene sequence: CDR1 SGHDT, CDR2 YYEEEE. The ends were cut back, 6 bases at V and 3 bases at J, with 9 bases in the middle. This chain's CDR3 is CASNWADTEAFF. CDR3 sequence (DNA): TGTGCCAGCAACTGGGCAGACACTGAAGCTTTCTTT. Combining the CDR3 with reference TRBV5-6 and TRBJ1-1 gives the whole variable domain DAGVTQSPTHLIKTRGQQVTLRCSPKSGHDTVSWYQQALGQGPQFIFQYYEEEERQRGNFPDRFSGHQFPNYSSELNVNALLLGDSALYLCASNWADTEAFFGQGTRLTVV.

The chain is built from TRBV4-1 and TRBJ2-2; no firm D call. The germline gives CDR1 MGHRA, CDR2 YSYEKL. CDR3 length: 14 amino acids. The V end lost 4 bases, the J end lost 5 bases, and 11 bases lay between the germline ends. CDR3 in amino acids: CASSLLGKTGELFF. Written as DNA, the CDR3 is TGCGCCAGCAGCCTATTGGGTAAAACCGGGGAGCTGTTTTTT.